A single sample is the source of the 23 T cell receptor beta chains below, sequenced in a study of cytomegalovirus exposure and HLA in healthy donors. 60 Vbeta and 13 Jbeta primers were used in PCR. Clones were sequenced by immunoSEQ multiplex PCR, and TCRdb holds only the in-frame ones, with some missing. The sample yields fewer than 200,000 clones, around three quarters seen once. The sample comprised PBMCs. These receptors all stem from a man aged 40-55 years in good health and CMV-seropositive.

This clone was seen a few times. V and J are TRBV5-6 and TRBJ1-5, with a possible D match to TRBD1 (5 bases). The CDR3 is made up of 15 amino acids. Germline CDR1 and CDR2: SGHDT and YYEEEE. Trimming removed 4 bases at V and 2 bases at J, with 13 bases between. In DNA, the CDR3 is TGTGCCAGCAGCGCTGGGGGGTGGGGCAATCAGCCCCAGCATTTT. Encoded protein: CASSAGGWGNQPQHF.

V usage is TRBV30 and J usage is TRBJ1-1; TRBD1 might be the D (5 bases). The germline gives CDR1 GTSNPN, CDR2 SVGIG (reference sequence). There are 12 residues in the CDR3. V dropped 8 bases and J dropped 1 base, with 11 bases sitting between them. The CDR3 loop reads CAGDSGNTEAFF. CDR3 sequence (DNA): TGTGCCGGCGACAGTGGGAACACTGAAGCTTTCTTT. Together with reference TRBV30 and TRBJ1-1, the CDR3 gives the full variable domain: SQTIHQWPATLVQPVGSPLSLECTVEGTSNPNLYWYRQAAGRGLQLLFYSVGIGQISSEVPQNLSASRPQDRQFILSSKKLLLSDSGFYLCAGDSGNTEAFFGQGTRLTVV.

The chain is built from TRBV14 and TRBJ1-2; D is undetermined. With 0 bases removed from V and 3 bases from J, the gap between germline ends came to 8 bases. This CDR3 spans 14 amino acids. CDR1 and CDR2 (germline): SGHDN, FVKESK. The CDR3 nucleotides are TGTGCCAGCAGCCAAGATCAGGTGGACTATGGCTACACCTTC. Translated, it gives CASSQDQVDYGYTF.

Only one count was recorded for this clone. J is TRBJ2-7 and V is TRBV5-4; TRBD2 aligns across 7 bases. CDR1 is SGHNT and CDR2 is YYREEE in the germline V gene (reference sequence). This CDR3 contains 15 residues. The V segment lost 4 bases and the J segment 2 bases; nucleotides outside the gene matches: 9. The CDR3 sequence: CASSRLAGSTYEQYF. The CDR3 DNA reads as TGTGCCAGCAGCCGCTTAGCGGGTTCTACCTACGAGCAGTACTTC. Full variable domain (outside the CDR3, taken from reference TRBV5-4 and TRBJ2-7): ETGVTQSPTHLIKTRGQQVTLRCSSQSGHNTVSWYQQALGQGPQFIFQYYREEENGRGNFPPRFSGLQFPNYSSELNVNALELDDSALYLCASSRLAGSTYEQYFGPGTRLTVT.

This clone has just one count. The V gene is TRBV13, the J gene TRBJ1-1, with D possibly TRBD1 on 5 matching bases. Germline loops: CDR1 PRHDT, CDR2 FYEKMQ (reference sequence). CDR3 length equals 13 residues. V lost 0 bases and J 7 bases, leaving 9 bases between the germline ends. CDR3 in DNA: TGTGCCAGCAGCTTAGGATCGGGGGGTGAAGCTTTCTTT. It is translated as CASSLGSGGEAFF.

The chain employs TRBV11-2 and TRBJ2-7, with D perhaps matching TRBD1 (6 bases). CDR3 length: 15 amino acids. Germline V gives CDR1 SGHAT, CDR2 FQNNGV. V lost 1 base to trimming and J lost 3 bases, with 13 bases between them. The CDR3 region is CASSLGVGQSYEQYF. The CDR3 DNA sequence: TGTGCCAGCAGCTTAGGGGTCGGACAGAGCTACGAGCAGTACTTC.

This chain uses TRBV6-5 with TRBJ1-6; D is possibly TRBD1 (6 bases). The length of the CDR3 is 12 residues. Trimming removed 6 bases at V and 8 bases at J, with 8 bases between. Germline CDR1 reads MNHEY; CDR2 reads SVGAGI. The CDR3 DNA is TGTGCCAGCAGCAGGACAGATTCACCCCTCCACTTT. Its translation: CASSRTDSPLHF.

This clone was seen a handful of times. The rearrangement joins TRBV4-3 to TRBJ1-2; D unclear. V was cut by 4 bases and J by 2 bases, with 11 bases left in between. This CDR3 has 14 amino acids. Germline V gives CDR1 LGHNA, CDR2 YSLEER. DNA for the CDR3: TGCGCCAGCAGCCTTGGGCAGGCGAACTATGGCTACACCTTC. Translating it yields CASSLGQANYGYTF.

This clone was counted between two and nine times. The CDR3 reads CASSLIWTGMVGEQYF. The CDR3 region has the DNA TGTGCCAGCAGCCTAATCTGGACAGGGATGGTGGGCGAGCAGTACTTC. The chain couples TRBV5-4 to TRBJ2-7; TRBD1 agrees at 8 bases. The CDR3 spans 16 residues. The V and J ends lost 4 bases and 6 bases, in that order; junction bases with no gene match: 15. Looked up from germline, CDR1 is SGHNT and CDR2 is YYREEE (reference sequence).

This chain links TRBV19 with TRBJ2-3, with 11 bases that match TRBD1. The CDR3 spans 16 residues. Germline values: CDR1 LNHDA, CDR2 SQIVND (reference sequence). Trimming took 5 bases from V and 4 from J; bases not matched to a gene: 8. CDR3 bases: TGTGCCAGTAGTGTCGGGACAGGGGGATGGTCAGATACGCAGTATTTT. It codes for CASSVGTGGWSDTQYF.

The DNA of the CDR3 is TGTGCCAGCGCCCCCACGGGAGGGGTGAATCAGCCCCAGCATTTT. Translated, it gives CASAPTGGVNQPQHF. This chain joins TRBV6-5 and TRBJ1-5, with D possibly matching TRBD1 (5 bases). This CDR3 comprises 15 residues. V shed 8 bases and J shed 4 bases, with 18 bases lying between them. CDR1 is MNHEY, CDR2 SVGAGI, per germline.

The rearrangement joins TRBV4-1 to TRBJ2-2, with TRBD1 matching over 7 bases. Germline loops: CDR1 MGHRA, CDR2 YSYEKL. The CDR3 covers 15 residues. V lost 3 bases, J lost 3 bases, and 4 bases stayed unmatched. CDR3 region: CASSHPGTDTGELFF. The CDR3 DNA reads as TGCGCCAGCAGCCACCCCGGGACAGACACCGGGGAGCTGTTTTTT.

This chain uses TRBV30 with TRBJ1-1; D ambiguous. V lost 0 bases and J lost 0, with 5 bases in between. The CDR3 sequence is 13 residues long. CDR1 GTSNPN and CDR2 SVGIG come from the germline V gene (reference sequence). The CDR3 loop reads CAWSVGVNTEAFF. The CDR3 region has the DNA TGTGCCTGGAGTGTGGGCGTGAACACTGAAGCTTTCTTT.

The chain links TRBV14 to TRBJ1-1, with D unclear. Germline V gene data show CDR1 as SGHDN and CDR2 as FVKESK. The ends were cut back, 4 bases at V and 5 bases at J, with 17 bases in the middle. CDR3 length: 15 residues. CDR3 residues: CASSRAWRSRTEAFF. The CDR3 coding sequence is TGTGCCAGCAGCCGAGCATGGCGGTCCCGAACTGAAGCTTTCTTT. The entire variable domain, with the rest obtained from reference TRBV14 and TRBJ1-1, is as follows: EAGVTQFPSHSVIEKGQTVTLRCDPISGHDNLYWYRRVMGKEIKFLLHFVKESKQDESGMPNNRFLAERTGGTYSTLKVQPAELEDSGVYFCASSRAWRSRTEAFFGQGTRLTVV.

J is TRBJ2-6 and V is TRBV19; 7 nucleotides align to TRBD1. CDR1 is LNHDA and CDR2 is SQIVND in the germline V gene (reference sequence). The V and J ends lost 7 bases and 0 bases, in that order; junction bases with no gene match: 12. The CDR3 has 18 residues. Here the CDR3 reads CASTPGDSPNSGANVLTF. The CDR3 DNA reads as TGTGCCAGTACACCCGGGGACAGTCCGAACTCTGGGGCCAACGTCCTGACTTTC.

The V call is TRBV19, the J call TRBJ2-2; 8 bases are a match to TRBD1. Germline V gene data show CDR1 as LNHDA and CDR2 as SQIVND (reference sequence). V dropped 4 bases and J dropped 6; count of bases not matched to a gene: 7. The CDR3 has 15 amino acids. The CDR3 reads CASSKTGARAGELFF. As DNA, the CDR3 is TGTGCCAGTAGTAAGACAGGGGCACGGGCCGGGGAGCTGTTTTTT. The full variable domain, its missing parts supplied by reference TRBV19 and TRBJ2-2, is DGGITQSPKYLFRKEGQNVTLSCEQNLNHDAMYWYRQDPGQGLRLIYYSQIVNDFQKGDIAEGYSVSREKKESFPLTVTSAQKNPTAFYLCASSKTGARAGELFFGEGSRLTVL.

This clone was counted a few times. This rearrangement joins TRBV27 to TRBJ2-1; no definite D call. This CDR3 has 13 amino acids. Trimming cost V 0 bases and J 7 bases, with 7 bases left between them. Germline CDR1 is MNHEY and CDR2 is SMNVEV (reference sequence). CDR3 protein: CASSLSVRNEQFF. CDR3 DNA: TGTGCCAGCAGTTTATCCGTTCGGAATGAGCAGTTCTTC.

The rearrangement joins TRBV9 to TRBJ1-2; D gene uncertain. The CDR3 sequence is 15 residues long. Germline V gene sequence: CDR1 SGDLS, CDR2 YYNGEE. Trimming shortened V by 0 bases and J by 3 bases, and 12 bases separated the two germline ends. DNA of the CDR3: TGTGCCAGCAGCGTAGGACGGGGATTAGACTATGGCTACACCTTC. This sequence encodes CASSVGRGLDYGYTF.

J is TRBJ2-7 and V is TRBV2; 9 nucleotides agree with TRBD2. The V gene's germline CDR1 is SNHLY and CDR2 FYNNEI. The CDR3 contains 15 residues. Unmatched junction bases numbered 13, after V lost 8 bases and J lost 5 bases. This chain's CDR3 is CASSALGGGAHEQYF. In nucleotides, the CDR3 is TGTGCCAGCTCTGCCCTTGGCGGGGGGGCCCACGAGCAGTACTTC. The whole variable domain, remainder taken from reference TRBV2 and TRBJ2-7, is EPEVTQTPSHQVTQMGQEVILRCVPISNHLYFYWYRQILGQKVEFLVSFYNNEISEKSEIFDDQFSVERPDGSNFTLKIRSTKLEDSAMYFCASSALGGGAHEQYFGPGTRLTVT.

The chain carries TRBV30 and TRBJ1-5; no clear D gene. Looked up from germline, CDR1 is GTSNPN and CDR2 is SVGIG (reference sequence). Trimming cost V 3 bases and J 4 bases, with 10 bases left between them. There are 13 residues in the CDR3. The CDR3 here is CAWSPSSNQPQHF. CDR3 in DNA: TGTGCCTGGAGCCCCAGTTCAAATCAGCCCCAGCATTTT. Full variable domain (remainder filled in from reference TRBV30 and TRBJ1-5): SQTIHQWPATLVQPVGSPLSLECTVEGTSNPNLYWYRQAAGRGLQLLFYSVGIGQISSEVPQNLSASRPQDRQFILSSKKLLLSDSGFYLCAWSPSSNQPQHFGDGTRLSIL.

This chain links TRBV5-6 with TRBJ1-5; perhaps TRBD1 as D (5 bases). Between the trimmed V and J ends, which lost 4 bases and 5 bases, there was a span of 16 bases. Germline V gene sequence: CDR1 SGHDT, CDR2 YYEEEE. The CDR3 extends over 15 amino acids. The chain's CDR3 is CASSGGPRRDQPQHF. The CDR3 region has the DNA TGTGCCAGCAGCGGGGGACCTAGGAGGGATCAGCCCCAGCATTTT.

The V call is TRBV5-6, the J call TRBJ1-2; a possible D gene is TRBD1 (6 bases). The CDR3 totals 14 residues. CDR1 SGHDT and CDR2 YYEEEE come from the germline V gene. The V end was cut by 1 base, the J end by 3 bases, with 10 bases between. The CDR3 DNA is TGTGCCAGCAGCTTGAAGGGGGTCTACTATGGCTACACCTTC. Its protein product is CASSLKGVYYGYTF.

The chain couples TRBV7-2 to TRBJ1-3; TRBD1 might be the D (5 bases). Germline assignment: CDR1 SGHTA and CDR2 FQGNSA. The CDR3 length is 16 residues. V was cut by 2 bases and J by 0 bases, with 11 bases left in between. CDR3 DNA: TGTGCCAGCAGCTTATCAGGGCGTAGCTCTGGAAACACCATATATTTT. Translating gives CASSLSGRSSGNTIYF.